This T cell receptor beta chain was identified in a study of regulatory T cells in long-lasting Graves disease. Looking at the study overall: Over-5-year antithyroid drug use with positive TSH receptor antibodies defined persistent Graves' disease in the study. Study-wide results and limits: Repertoires from persistent disease leaned toward TRBV28, TRBJ1-2 and TRBJ2-5. Persistent Graves' patients showed less TCR diversity than newly diagnosed ones.

Sequencing libraries for TCR beta were prepared with iRepertoire HTBI primers and Arm-PCR of CDR3 regions. In TCRdb, the multiplex PCR reads were re-called with MiXCR into one record per CDR3 protein. Of about 430,000 distinct CDR3 sequences in the sample, under 25% were seen once. Trimming cost V 6 bases and J 0 bases, with 16 bases left between them. Germline-derived CDR1 and CDR2 are SGHRS and YFSETQ. This CDR3 region has 15 residues. Time point here: persistent/refractory GD, antithyroid drugs over 5 years with positive TRAb. RNA isolated from PBMCs was used to make the TCR library. Peripheral blood, around 9 milliliters per patient, was collected in EDTA tubes. Points on this clonotype: As yet, its antigen is unknown.

The source was peripheral blood mononuclear cells (PBMCs), collected when the disease was refractory, from a patient treated with antithyroid drugs. This clonotype was obtained from a female donor with Graves disease. V gene TRBV5-1 combines with J gene TRBJ2-7; tentative D call: TRBD2 (6 bases). The CDR3 DNA is TGCGCCAGCACTCCGGGGGACGGAGCCTCCTACGAGCAGTACTTC. This sequence encodes CASTPGDGASYEQYF.